Described below is a single TCR beta chain sequence and its context. Germline V lookup: CDR1 MNHNY, CDR2 SVGAGI (reference sequence). Trimming left V 7 bases short and J 0 bases short, with 15 bases between. CDR3 size: 15 residues. The data were obtained in a study of blood T cells in healthy people across ages. The use of a sample-barcoded 5' primer and a J-beta primer mix characterized a second PCR of roughly 7 to 11 cycles. TCRdb re-called the 5' RACE reads through MiXCR, storing one row per CDR3 protein. Of some 1.4 million distinct CDR3 sequences in the sample, approximately 40% are singletons; the top ten hold roughly 7.9%.

The V and J genes are TRBV6-6 and TRBJ1-1; TRBD1 is a possible D gene (6 bases). The sample consisted of blood. This receptor was taken from a woman aged 18-29 years in good health. CDR3 protein: CASTTGAELNTEAFF. The CDR3 nucleotides are TGTGCCAGCACCACGGGGGCAGAGTTGAACACTGAAGCTTTCTTT.